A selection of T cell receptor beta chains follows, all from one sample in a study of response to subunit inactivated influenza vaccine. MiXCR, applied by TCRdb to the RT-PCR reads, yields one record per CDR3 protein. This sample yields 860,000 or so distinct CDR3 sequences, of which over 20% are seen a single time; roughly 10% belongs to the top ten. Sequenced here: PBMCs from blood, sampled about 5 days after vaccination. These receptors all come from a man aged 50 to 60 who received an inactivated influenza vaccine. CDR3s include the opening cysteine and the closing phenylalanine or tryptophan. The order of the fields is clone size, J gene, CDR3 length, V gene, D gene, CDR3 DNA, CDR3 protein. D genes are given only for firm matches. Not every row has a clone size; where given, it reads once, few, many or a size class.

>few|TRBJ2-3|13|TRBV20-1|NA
TGCAGTGCCAGGACCACTAGCACAGATACGCAGTATTTT
CSARTTSTDTQYF
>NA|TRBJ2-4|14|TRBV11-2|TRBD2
TGTGCCAGCAGCGCATCTAGCGGGACGTACATTCAGTACTTC
CASSASSGTYIQYF
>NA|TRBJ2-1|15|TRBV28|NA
TGTGCCAGCAGTTTCGTTGGACCCCAGGACAATGAGCAGTTCTTC
CASSFVGPQDNEQFF
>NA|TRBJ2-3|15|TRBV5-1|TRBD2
TGCGCCAGCAGCCCTAGCGGGGGGGCCGGGGATACGCAGTATTTT
CASSPSGGAGDTQYF
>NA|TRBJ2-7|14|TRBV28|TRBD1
TGTGCCAGTTACTCCGGGACAGGGGGCTACGAGCAGTACTTC
CASYSGTGGYEQYF
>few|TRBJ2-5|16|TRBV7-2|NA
TGTGCCAGCAGCTTAGCGGCGGTCACGCCTCAAGAGACCCAGTACTTC
CASSLAAVTPQETQYF
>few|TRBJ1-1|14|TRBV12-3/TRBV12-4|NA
TGTGCCAGCAGTTTGGGAACCTCGGGTACTGAAGCTTTCTTT
CASSLGTSGTEAFF
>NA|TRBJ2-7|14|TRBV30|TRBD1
TGTGCCTGGAGTGTCCGACAGGGGTTTTCCGAGCAGTACTTC
CAWSVRQGFSEQYF
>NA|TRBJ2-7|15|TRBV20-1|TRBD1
TGCAGTGCTAGAGATGGGGTACAGGGGGCTCAAGAGCAGTACTTC
CSARDGVQGAQEQYF
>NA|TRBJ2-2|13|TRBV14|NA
TGTGCCAGCAGCCAAACCCCAACCGGGGAGCTGTTTTTT
CASSQTPTGELFF
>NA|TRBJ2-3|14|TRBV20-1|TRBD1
TGCAGTGCGTGGGACAGGAAAGGTGGAGATACGCAGTATTTT
CSAWDRKGGDTQYF
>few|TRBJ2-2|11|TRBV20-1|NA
TGCAGTGCCCCCAAAACCGGGGAGCTGTTTTTT
CSAPKTGELFF
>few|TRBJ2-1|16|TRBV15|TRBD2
TGTGCCACCAGCAGAGATCGGGGGGGGAGGTACAATGAGCAGTTCTTC
CATSRDRGGRYNEQFF
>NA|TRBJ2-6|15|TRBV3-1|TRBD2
TGTGCCAGCAGCCACCGGGGGGCTGGGGCCAACGTCCTGACTTTC
CASSHRGAGANVLTF
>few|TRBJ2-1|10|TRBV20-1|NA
TGCAGTGCCCAGGCCGAAGAGCAGTTCTTC
CSAQAEEQFF
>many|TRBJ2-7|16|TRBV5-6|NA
TGTGCCAGCAGCTTGGCCTGGGGCACTGAGTTCTACGAGCAGTACTTC
CASSLAWGTEFYEQYF
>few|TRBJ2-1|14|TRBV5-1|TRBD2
TGCGCCAGCAGCTTAGCAACGGGAGGCTATGAGCAGTTCTTC
CASSLATGGYEQFF
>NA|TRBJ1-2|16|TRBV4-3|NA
TGCGCCAGCAGCCCTGGCCGAGACCGCGACCGCTATGGCTACACCTTC
CASSPGRDRDRYGYTF
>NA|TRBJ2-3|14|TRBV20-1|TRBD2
TGCAGTGCCCCTCTTAGCGGGAGAACAGATACGCAGTATTTT
CSAPLSGRTDTQYF
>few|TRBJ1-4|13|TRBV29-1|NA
TGCAGCGTTGAGCGAGGGCCTAATGAAAAACTGTTTTTT
CSVERGPNEKLFF
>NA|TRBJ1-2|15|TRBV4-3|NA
TGCGCCAGCAGCCAAGGGGCAGCCGGTAACTATGGCTACACCTTC
CASSQGAAGNYGYTF
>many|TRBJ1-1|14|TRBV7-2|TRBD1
TGTGCCAGCAGCCAGGACAGGCTGAACACTGAAGCTTTCTTT
CASSQDRLNTEAFF
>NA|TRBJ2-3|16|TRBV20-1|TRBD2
TGCAGTGCTAATTCGTGGCGGACTAGAAGCACAGATACGCAGTATTTT
CSANSWRTRSTDTQYF
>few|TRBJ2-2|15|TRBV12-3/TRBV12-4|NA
TGTGCCAGCAGACCAGCGAGAAGGGTTGCCGGGGAGCTGTTTTTT
CASRPARRVAGELFF
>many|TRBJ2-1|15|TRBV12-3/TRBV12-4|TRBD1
TGTGCCAGCAGTCCCCGACAGGGGGTAGGGAATGAGCAGTTCTTC
CASSPRQGVGNEQFF
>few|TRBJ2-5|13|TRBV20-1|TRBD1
TGCAGTGCCCCGACAGGGTCCTTGGAGACCCAGTACTTC
CSAPTGSLETQYF
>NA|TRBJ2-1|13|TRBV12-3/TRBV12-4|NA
TGTGCCAGCAGTCCCGGGGACTACAATGAGCAGTTCTTC
CASSPGDYNEQFF
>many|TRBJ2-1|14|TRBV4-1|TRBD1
TGCGCCAGCAGCCAATCCGACAGGGTATATGAGAAGTTCTTC
CASSQSDRVYEKFF
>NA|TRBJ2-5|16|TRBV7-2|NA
TGTGCCAGCAGCCTAGCAACGGGGGCTACAAAAGAGACCCAGTACTTC
CASSLATGATKETQYF
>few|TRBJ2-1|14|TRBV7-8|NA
TGTGCCAGCAGCTTAGGTTTCGGTGTCAATGAGCAGTTCTTC
CASSLGFGVNEQFF
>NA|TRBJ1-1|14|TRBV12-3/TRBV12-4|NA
TGTGCCAGCAGTGACAGTGGCGTGCGCACTGAAGCTTTCTTT
CASSDSGVRTEAFF
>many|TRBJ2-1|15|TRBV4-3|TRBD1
TGCGCCAGCAGCTTCGGACAGGGTGACTACAATGAGCAGTTCTTC
CASSFGQGDYNEQFF
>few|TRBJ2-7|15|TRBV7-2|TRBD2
TGTGCCAGCAGTACCCCACGCGGGGGGACCTACGAGCAGTACTTC
CASSTPRGGTYEQYF
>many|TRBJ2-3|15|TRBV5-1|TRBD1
TGCGCCAGCAGAACCGGGACAGGGGGACCAGATACGCAGTATTTT
CASRTGTGGPDTQYF
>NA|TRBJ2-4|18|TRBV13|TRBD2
TGTGCCAGCAGCCCCGGGACTAGCGGGATGGGAGCCAAAAACATTCAGTACTTC
CASSPGTSGMGAKNIQYF
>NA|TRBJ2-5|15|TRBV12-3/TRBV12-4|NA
TGTGCCAGCAGTTCCCCGGCAGGCCTTACTAAGACCCAGTACTTC
CASSSPAGLTKTQYF
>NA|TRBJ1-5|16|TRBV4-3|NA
TGCGCCAGCAGCCAAGATCTAAGCACAGCTAAGCAGCCCCAGCATTTT
CASSQDLSTAKQPQHF
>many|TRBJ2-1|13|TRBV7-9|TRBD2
TGTGCCAGCTCTTTCTCAGCGGGAGACACTGAGTTCTTC
CASSFSAGDTEFF
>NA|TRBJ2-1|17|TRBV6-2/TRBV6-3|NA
TGTGCCAGCAGTTACCCCACTTGGTACGGGGCAGACAATGAGCAGTTCTTC
CASSYPTWYGADNEQFF
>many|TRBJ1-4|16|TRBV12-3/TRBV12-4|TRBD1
TGTGCCAGCAGTTTAGCCAGGACAGGAGGGGCCGAAAAACTGTTTTTT
CASSLARTGGAEKLFF
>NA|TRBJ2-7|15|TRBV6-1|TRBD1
TGTGCCAGCACCGTAAGACAGGGTCTCTCCTACGAGCAGTACTTC
CASTVRQGLSYEQYF
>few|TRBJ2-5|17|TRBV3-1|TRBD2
TGTGCCAGCAGCCCGGGACTAGCGGGGGATTTGAGAGAGACCCAGTACTTC
CASSPGLAGDLRETQYF
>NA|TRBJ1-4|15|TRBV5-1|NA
TGCGCCAGCAGGCCGAGGAGAGGATTAAATGAAAAACTGTTTTTT
CASRPRRGLNEKLFF
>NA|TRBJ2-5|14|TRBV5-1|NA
TGCGCCAGCAGCTTGGAGCAGGGATGGGAGACCCAGTACTTC
CASSLEQGWETQYF
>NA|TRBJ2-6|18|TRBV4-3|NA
TGCGCCAGCAGCCAATTAACAGGGCTCAGCTCTGGGGCCAACGTCCTGACTTTC
CASSQLTGLSSGANVLTF
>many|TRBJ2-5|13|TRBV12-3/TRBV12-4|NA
TGTGCCAGCAAGGGCGGGAACGAAGAGACCCAGTACTTC
CASKGGNEETQYF
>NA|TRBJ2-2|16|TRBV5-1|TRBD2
TGCGCCAGCTCCGGGACTAGCATATCGAACACCGGGGAGCTGTTTTTT
CASSGTSISNTGELFF
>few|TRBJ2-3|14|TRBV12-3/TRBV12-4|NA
TGTGCCAGCACCCCCGGGACTCGCACAGATACGCAGTATTTT
CASTPGTRTDTQYF
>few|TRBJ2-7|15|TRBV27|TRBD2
TGTGCCAGCGGACCCCGCCTAGCGGCTATCTACGAGCAGTACTTC
CASGPRLAAIYEQYF
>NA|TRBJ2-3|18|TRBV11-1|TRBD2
TGTGCCAGCAGCCTAGTGGGACTAGCGGAGATTCTAGGAGATACGCAGTATTTT
CASSLVGLAEILGDTQYF
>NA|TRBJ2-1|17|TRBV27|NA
TGTGCCAGCGGTTTAAACCCCTTTAAGGCAGGGGTGGGTGAGCAGTTCTTC
CASGLNPFKAGVGEQFF
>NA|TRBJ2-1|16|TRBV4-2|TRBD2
TGTGCCAGCAGCCAAGATGCCGCTAGCGGGGCCAATGAGCAGTTCTTC
CASSQDAASGANEQFF
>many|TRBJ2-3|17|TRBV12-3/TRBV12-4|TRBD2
TGTGCCAGCAGTTTCTACGGGGGGGAGCCTAGCACAGATACGCAGTATTTT
CASSFYGGEPSTDTQYF
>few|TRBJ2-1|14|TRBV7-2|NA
TGTGCCAGCAATTTGGGATTGGGGCACAATGAGCAGTTCTTC
CASNLGLGHNEQFF
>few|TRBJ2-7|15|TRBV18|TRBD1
TGTGCCAGCTCACCTTCCCGGGACAGGGGCTACGAGCAGTACTTC
CASSPSRDRGYEQYF